This TCR beta chain is drawn from a study of blood T cell repertoires in COVID-19. The V gene lost 4 bases and the J gene lost 12 bases, with 13 bases spanning the gap. Germline CDR1 is MDHEN and CDR2 is SYDVKM. The CDR3 has 13 residues. This table comes from immunoSEQ multiplex PCR, and its TCRdb copy is limited to in-frame clones, with some not included. This table has approximately 200,000 clones, 85% appearing once. The receptor was isolated from a man in his forties who had recovered from COVID-19. This chain joins TRBV28 and TRBJ2-6; D may be TRBD2 (6 bases). The sequencing sample was made of PBMCs or T cells enriched from blood (not recorded which). In DNA form, the CDR3 reads TGTGCCAGCAGTTCGGGACGGGGGAGCGTCCTGACTTTC. This gives the protein CASSSGRGSVLTF.